These T cell receptor beta chains were read from a single sample in a study of T cell responses to AZD1222 COVID-19 vaccine. TCRdb keeps only in-frame clones here, not all; method: immunoSEQ multiplex PCR. The sample shows 150,000 to 180,000 clones, roughly 90% of them seen only once. The sample here was peripheral blood, taken on day 0 of AZD1222 vaccination. The origin of the receptors is an adult in good health. Both conserved end residues are part of each CDR3. A D gene is named only where the DNA matches it firmly. Only part of the rows carry a size: once, few, many, or a class if the clone is expanded.

clone size,V gene,J gene,D gene,CDR3 DNA,CDR3 protein
-,TRBV7-7,TRBJ2-1,-,TGTGCTAGCACCCCCGTCTCGGGACGGGGTGAGCAGTTCTTC,CASTPVSGRGEQFF
-,TRBV5-1,TRBJ1-1,TRBD1,TGCGCCAGCAGCTTAGGGACAGGGGGCGCGGGCACTGAAGCTTTCTTT,CASSLGTGGAGTEAFF
-,TRBV10-3,TRBJ1-2,-,TGTGCCGTCATGGATGGGGTCGACTACACCTTC,CAVMDGVDYTF
-,TRBV4-1,TRBJ1-2,-,TGCGCCAGCAGCCAGGCTAACTATGGCTACACCTTC,CASSQANYGYTF
-,TRBV18,TRBJ2-1,-,TGTGCCAGCTCACCACCCGGAACCTCCGGGGACAATGAGCAGTTCTTC,CASSPPGTSGDNEQFF
-,TRBV18,TRBJ1-1,TRBD1,TGTGCCAGCTCACCCAGGGGGGGGCAGGTCACTGAAGCTTTCTTT,CASSPRGGQVTEAFF
few,TRBV18,TRBJ2-5,-,TGTGCCAGCTCACCACAGTATGGCAGAGAGACCCAGTACTTC,CASSPQYGRETQYF
-,TRBV29-1,TRBJ2-7,-,TGCAGCGTTGCGGGTGAGGGGTACAACGAGCAGTACTTC,CSVAGEGYNEQYF
-,TRBV5-1,TRBJ2-6,-,TGCGCCAGCAGCGAGGGACAACACAACGTCCTGACTTTC,CASSEGQHNVLTF
-,TRBV6-5,TRBJ1-3,-,TGTGCCAGCAGCCGGGGGGGGACTGGAAACACCATATATTTT,CASSRGGTGNTIYF
-,TRBV5-4,TRBJ2-7,TRBD1,TGTGCCAGCAGCCGCAAGGGGGCCGGTTACGAGCAGTACTTC,CASSRKGAGYEQYF
-,TRBV5-4,TRBJ1-6,-,TGTGCCAGCAGTTGGGGTCAAACTTTTAATTCACCCCTCCACTTT,CASSWGQTFNSPLHF
-,TRBV7-9,TRBJ1-1,-,TGTGCCAGCAGCTTCCAATTAGGGGGAACTGAAGCTTTCTTT,CASSFQLGGTEAFF
-,TRBV24-1,TRBJ2-2,-,TGTGCCACCAGTGATTTGGAGGTCACCGGGGAGCTGTTTTTT,CATSDLEVTGELFF
-,TRBV9,TRBJ2-1,TRBD2,TGTGCCAGCAGCGTAGGTGGTAGCGGGGGTTCCTACAATGAGCAGTTCTTC,CASSVGGSGGSYNEQFF
once,TRBV7-9,TRBJ2-7,-,TGTGCCAGCAGCTTAGGTGCGAGCTCCTACGAGCAGTACTTC,CASSLGASSYEQYF
once,TRBV28,TRBJ2-2,TRBD1,TGTGCCAGCAGTTTATGGGCAGGGGGAAGCACCGGGGAGCTGTTTTTT,CASSLWAGGSTGELFF
-,TRBV5-4,TRBJ2-2,TRBD2,TGTGCCAGCAGCTTGGGAGGACTAGCGGGGAGTAACACCGGGGAGCTGTTTTTT,CASSLGGLAGSNTGELFF
-,TRBV5-6,TRBJ1-1,-,TGTGCCAGCAGCTCGCCCCTGGGGGCCGAGGCGAACACTGAAGCTTTCTTT,CASSSPLGAEANTEAFF
-,TRBV9,TRBJ1-6,TRBD1,TGTGCCAGCACGACAGGGGCCAGCTCCTATAATTCACCCCTCCACTTT,CASTTGASSYNSPLHF
-,TRBV5-1,TRBJ1-1,-,TGCGCCAGCAGCTTGGCCGGCAGGGAGAACACTGAAGCTTTCTTT,CASSLAGRENTEAFF
-,TRBV24-1,TRBJ1-5,-,TGTGCCACCAGTGCCCCAGGTGGTCTGCCCCAGCATTTT,CATSAPGGLPQHF
-,TRBV30,TRBJ2-3,TRBD2,TGTGCCTGTGGACGGGGGGTCGGCACAGATACGCAGTATTTT,CACGRGVGTDTQYF
once,TRBV6-5,TRBJ1-6,-,TGTGCCAGCAGAAAGGACAGTTATACCCTCCACTTT,CASRKDSYTLHF
-,TRBV19,TRBJ1-5,-,TGTGCCAGTACCCCGGGAAGGACGGGTCAAAATCAGCCCCAGCATTTT,CASTPGRTGQNQPQHF
-,TRBV19,TRBJ2-3,-,TGTGCCACTTCCCAGGGGTGGACAGATACGCAGTATTTT,CATSQGWTDTQYF
-,TRBV3-1/TRBV3-2,TRBJ2-7,TRBD1,TGTGCCAGCAGCCAAGTCCAGGGGGCAGGGGGCGAGCAGTACTTC,CASSQVQGAGGEQYF
once,TRBV15,TRBJ1-6,-,TGTGCCACCAGCAGTTGGGGGGCGGATTCACCCCTCCACTTT,CATSSWGADSPLHF
-,TRBV29-1,TRBJ1-1,-,TGCAGCGTGGTTGGGCCAACTAGGTACACTGAAGCTTTCTTT,CSVVGPTRYTEAFF